This entry lists 10 T cell receptor beta chains sequenced from one sample in a study of T-cell memory formation after mild COVID-19 (dated by TCRdb to the early 2020s). Receptor amplification or capture employed 5' RACE. Reads for this sample came from an Illumina NovaSeq 6000. TCRdb reanalyzed the raw reads on its own, using fastp at Q25 for trimming and MiXCR for clone calling, and kept in-frame beta chains. Identical CDR3 proteins give one entry, which carries the most common genes and DNA. This sample lists under 150,000 distinct CDR3 sequences; 22% were detected once. Of the sample, about 42% is held by the ten largest clones. Material for sequencing was PBMCs or a T cell subset sorted from them (not recorded which). The source is a man aged 18 to 35 who had mild COVID-19 (a few samples of this study predate the infection). The sample titles of this study are shuffled in the database, so cell type and time point are left out; the donor was told from shared clones.

This sequence joins TRBV12-3 or TRBV12-4 and TRBJ2-3, with D perhaps matching TRBD2 (6 bases). This CDR3 has 15 residues. V was cut by 7 bases and J by 6 bases, with 20 bases left in between. The CDR3 loop is CASTDPSRRVDTQYF. The CDR3, as DNA: TGTGCCAGCACCGACCCCTCCCGGAGGGTTGATACGCAGTATTTT.

The J gene is TRBJ2-4, the V gene TRBV5-6; D is possibly TRBD1 or TRBD2 (6 bases each). This CDR3 region has 20 residues. Germline loops: CDR1 SGHDT, CDR2 YYEEEE. With 4 bases removed from V and 1 base from J, the gap between germline ends came to 27 bases. The CDR3 reads CASSVTGGPGVGLAKNIQYF. The CDR3 coding sequence is TGTGCCAGCAGCGTAACCGGGGGTCCAGGGGTCGGGCTGGCCAAAAACATTCAGTACTTC.

This rearrangement joins TRBV10-3 to TRBJ1-2; tentative D call: TRBD1 (6 bases). CDR1 and CDR2 (germline): ENHRY, SYGVKD. This CDR3 is built from 15 residues. Trimming cost V 2 bases and J 4 bases, with 14 bases left between them. The DNA of the CDR3 is TGTGCCATCAGTGAGACAGGGCCCCTTAGCTATGGCTACACCTTC. It specifies CAISETGPLSYGYTF.

This clonotype was seen more than once but under ten times. The rearrangement joins TRBV9 to TRBJ2-2; 7 bases line up with TRBD1. From germline, CDR1 is SGDLS and CDR2 YYNGEE. CDR3 length: 11 residues. J lost 13 bases, V lost 4 bases, and 4 bases had no gene match. The CDR3 region has the DNA TGTGCCAGCAGCCCAGGGGGACGGCTGTTTTTT. Encoded protein: CASSPGGRLFF.

The chain recombines TRBV7-2 with TRBJ2-5; 8 bases match TRBD2. After removal of 1 base from V and 5 bases from J, the junction contained 9 bases not matched to a gene. Per germline, CDR1 SGHTA and CDR2 FQGNSA. The CDR3 spans 16 residues. In DNA, the CDR3 is TGTGCCAGCAGCTTAGAGATCGGGGGGGCCTACGAGACCCAGTACTTC. Protein: CASSLEIGGAYETQYF. Complete variable domain (other parts from reference TRBV7-2 and TRBJ2-5): GAGVSQSPSNKVTEKGKDVELRCDPISGHTALYWYRQSLGQGLEFLIYFQGNSAPDKSGLPSDRFSAERTGGSVSTLTIQRTQQEDSAVYLCASSLEIGGAYETQYFGPGTRLLVL.

The chain joins TRBV6-2 or TRBV6-3 to TRBJ1-2, with 7 bases aligning to TRBD1. The ends lost 5 bases at V and 4 bases at J; junction bases unmatched: 4. In germline, CDR1 is MNHEY, CDR2 SVGEGT. This CDR3 region has 13 residues. CDR3: CASSAWTGYGYTF. CDR3 DNA sequence: TGTGCCAGCAGTGCATGGACAGGCTATGGCTACACCTTC.

The chain has TRBV20-1 and TRBJ2-3, with 7 bases lining up with TRBD2. The CDR3 is 16 residues long. CDR1 and CDR2 (germline): DFQATT, SNEGSKA (reference sequence). Unmatched junction bases numbered 12, after V lost 5 bases and J lost 1 base. The CDR3 protein is CSAFLAGGSRTDTQYF. DNA for the CDR3: TGCAGTGCTTTTCTCGCCGGGGGGAGTCGCACAGATACGCAGTATTTT.

This clonotype has more than one count but fewer than ten. J is TRBJ2-3 and V is TRBV6-2 or TRBV6-3, with 10 bases fitting TRBD2. Germline CDR1 and CDR2: MNHEY and SVGEGT. Germline trimming cut 6 bases from V and 2 bases from J; bases unmatched to any gene: 5. CDR3 length equals 15 residues. Here the CDR3 DNA reads TGTGCCAGCAGAGGACTAGCGGCACTCACAGATACGCAGTATTTT. Translated, it gives CASRGLAALTDTQYF.

This clonotype has a handful of counts. The chain employs TRBV5-1 and TRBJ2-1; 8 bases fit TRBD2. J was trimmed by 0 bases and V by 2 bases; bases with no gene match: 7. The V gene's germline CDR1 is SGHRS and CDR2 YFSETQ. The CDR3 has 17 amino acids. The CDR3 DNA follows: TGCGCCAGCAGCTTTCGGATAGCGGGGAGCTCCTACAATGAGCAGTTCTTC. Translating gives CASSFRIAGSSYNEQFF.

This clonotype was seen more than once but under ten times. This rearrangement joins TRBV27 to TRBJ1-6; D remains ambiguous. The CDR3 has 16 amino acids. Germline lookup yields CDR1 MNHEY and CDR2 SMNVEV (reference sequence). V was pared by 3 bases and J by 5 bases, with 14 bases between. The chain's CDR3 is CASSFSWQSNNSPLHF. The CDR3 bases are TGTGCCAGCAGTTTTTCGTGGCAGTCAAATAATTCACCCCTCCACTTT.